Each of the 30 T cell receptor beta chains below was sequenced from the same sample in a study of T cells in Graves' hyperthyroidism and ophthalmopathy. Amplification targeted TCR beta CDR3 regions from RNA transcripts. First-round RT-PCR with HTBI primers amplified the TCR CDR3 region. TCRdb passed the multiplex PCR reads through MiXCR, listing each CDR3 protein once. The sample gives hundreds of thousands of distinct CDR3 sequences, roughly 15% of which show up once; around 4.5% is in the top ten. The source material was blood. The origin of the receptors is a woman aged 40 to 50 with Graves' ophthalmopathy.

This clonotype was observed many times. This sequence joins TRBV18 and TRBJ1-1; D remains unclear. The CDR3 is made up of 16 amino acids. Looked up from germline, CDR1 is KGHSH and CDR2 is LQKENI. The germline V and J ends were trimmed by 3 bases and 4 bases, with 18 bases remaining between them. The chain's CDR3 is CASSPRLPFEGTEAFF. The CDR3 bases are TGTGCCAGCTCACCTCGCCTCCCTTTCGAGGGCACTGAAGCTTTCTTT.

This clonotype was detected many times. The chain recombines TRBV6-1 with TRBJ2-7; 10 nucleotides line up with TRBD1. This CDR3 spans 15 amino acids. V trimming: 8 bases; J trimming: 6 bases; junction bases outside the gene matches: 13. From germline, CDR1 is MNHNS and CDR2 SASEGT. CDR3 coding DNA: TGTGCCAGCGGAAATGCCGGGACAGGGGAAGGCGAGCAGTACTTC. Protein product: CASGNAGTGEGEQYF.

In this sample, this clonotype turned up many times. Written as DNA, the CDR3 is TGCGCCAGCAGTACCGGGACAGTGTTTGGAGAGACCCAGTACTTC. Protein product: CASSTGTVFGETQYF. The rearrangement uses TRBV4-1 and TRBJ2-5; 7 bases agree with TRBD1. This CDR3 comprises 15 residues. The germline CDR1 and CDR2 sequences are MGHRA and YSYEKL. Trimming at V came to 6 bases and at J to 4 bases, leaving 11 bases not matched to a gene.

This clonotype was counted ten times or more. The V call is TRBV5-5, the J call TRBJ1-3; D gene unclear. The V end lost 0 bases, the J end lost 7 bases, and 14 bases lay between the germline ends. CDR1 SGHKS and CDR2 YYEKEE come from the germline V gene (reference sequence). There are 15 residues in the CDR3. The DNA for the CDR3 is TGTGCCAGCAGCTTGGCAAGGAACGGGAGGAACACCATATATTTT. Translating gives CASSLARNGRNTIYF.

This clonotype has a count of ten or more. The V and J genes are TRBV24-1 and TRBJ2-5; possible D gene TRBD1, 5 bases. V lost 4 bases and J lost 0, with 8 bases in between. CDR1 and CDR2 (germline): KGHDR, SFDVKD. The CDR3 sequence is 14 residues long. CDR3 in amino acids: CATSDRQNQETQYF. Here the CDR3 DNA reads TGTGCCACCAGTGACCGACAGAACCAAGAGACCCAGTACTTC.

This clonotype was found many times. This chain connects TRBV28 to TRBJ2-7; no clear D gene. Between the trimmed V and J ends, which lost 5 bases and 7 bases, there was a span of 18 bases. Per the germline V gene, CDR1 is MDHEN and CDR2 is SYDVKM. The CDR3 is 14 residues long. CDR3 in amino acids: CASSKAGPLGEQYF. CDR3 bases: TGTGCCAGCAGTAAAGCAGGCCCCCTTGGAGAGCAGTACTTC. Full variable domain (missing parts from reference TRBV28 and TRBJ2-7): DVKVTQSSRYLVKRTGEKVFLECVQDMDHENMFWYRQDPGLGLRLIYFSYDVKMKEKGDIPEGYSVSREKKERFSLILESASTNQTSMYLCASSKAGPLGEQYFGPGTRLTVT.

This clonotype has at least ten counts. The rearrangement joins TRBV11-1 to TRBJ1-1; a weak D match, TRBD1 (6 bases). The CDR3 spans 16 residues. The V gene lost 5 bases and the J gene lost 5 bases, with 21 bases spanning the gap. The germline gives CDR1 SGHAT, CDR2 FQDESV (reference sequence). CDR3 loop: CASSKGVGPVGTEAFF. The CDR3 nucleotides are TGTGCCAGCAGCAAGGGGGTAGGACCCGTAGGGACTGAAGCTTTCTTT.

The chain carries TRBV12-3 or TRBV12-4 and TRBJ2-5; 12 bases align to TRBD1. The CDR3 covers 15 residues. J was trimmed by 5 bases and V by 5 bases; bases with no gene match: 6. CDR3 DNA: TGTGCCAGCAGTGTGACGGGACAGGGGGCTGAGACCCAGTACTTC. This gives the protein CASSVTGQGAETQYF.

The chain carries TRBV20-1 and TRBJ2-3, with D unresolved. Per germline, CDR1 DFQATT and CDR2 SNEGSKA (reference sequence). Trimming left V 2 bases short and J 0 bases short, with 9 bases between. This CDR3 is built from 14 residues. CDR3 protein: CSARTWGSTDTQYF. In DNA, the CDR3 is TGCAGTGCTAGAACGTGGGGTAGCACAGATACGCAGTATTTT.

The J gene is TRBJ1-3, the V gene TRBV6-2 or TRBV6-3, with TRBD1 identical over 9 bases. V lost 1 base and J lost 0; bases outside the gene matches: 7. The CDR3 length is 18 residues. CDR1 is MNHEY, CDR2 SVGEGT, per germline. CDR3 nucleotide sequence: TGTGCCAGCAGTTACTTGTACAGGGGGCCTAGCTCTGGAAACACCATATATTTT. Residues: CASSYLYRGPSSGNTIYF.

This clonotype was counted many times. The chain has TRBV12-3 or TRBV12-4 and TRBJ2-2, with a tentative D call TRBD2 (6 bases). This CDR3 contains 14 residues. Trimming pared 8 bases from V and 4 bases from J, leaving 14 bases between. The CDR3 sequence: CASEQGLITGELFF. In DNA form, the CDR3 reads TGTGCCAGCGAGCAGGGACTCATCACCGGGGAGCTGTTTTTT.

This clonotype was seen many times. The V gene is TRBV19, the J gene TRBJ1-1; 9 bases line up with TRBD1. Germline CDR1 reads LNHDA; CDR2 reads SQIVND (reference sequence). V shed 10 bases, J shed 6 bases, and the junction held 15 bases outside the gene matches. The CDR3 covers 15 residues. This CDR3 reads CATIRTGALSAEAFF. The DNA for the CDR3 is TGTGCCACCATACGGACAGGGGCCCTTTCCGCTGAAGCTTTCTTT.

This clonotype was observed a few times. This chain uses TRBV16 with TRBJ2-3, with D possibly being TRBD1 (6 bases). Germline values: CDR1 KGHSY, CDR2 FQNENV. The CDR3 totals 14 residues. The ends were cut back, 0 bases at V and 4 bases at J, with 8 bases in the middle. CDR3 region: CASSQSYRADTQYF. CDR3 sequence (DNA): TGTGCCAGCAGCCAATCATACAGGGCAGATACGCAGTATTTT.

This clonotype was counted between two and nine times. The chain combines TRBV6-1 with TRBJ2-7; 7 nucleotides align to TRBD1. The CDR3 is 14 amino acids. The J segment lost 4 bases and the V segment lost 7 bases, leaving 10 bases of the junction unmatched. Germline V gives CDR1 MNHNS, CDR2 SASEGT. The CDR3 is CASTPEGALYEQYF. The CDR3 DNA sequence: TGTGCCAGCACCCCCGAGGGGGCGCTTTACGAGCAGTACTTC.

This clonotype was found a few times. This chain links TRBV7-2 with TRBJ2-3; no reliable D call. This CDR3 has 11 amino acids. The germline V gene has CDR1 SGHTA and CDR2 FQGNSA. Trimming stripped 8 bases from V and 4 bases from J, with 7 bases between. In DNA form, the CDR3 reads TGTGCCAGCGCTTTCGCAGATACGCAGTATTTT. It specifies CASAFADTQYF. Full variable domain (remainder filled in from reference TRBV7-2 and TRBJ2-3): GAGVSQSPSNKVTEKGKDVELRCDPISGHTALYWYRQSLGQGLEFLIYFQGNSAPDKSGLPSDRFSAERTGGSVSTLTIQRTQQEDSAVYLCASAFADTQYFGPGTRLTVL.

This clonotype has a handful of counts. This chain uses TRBV28 with TRBJ1-5, with 9 bases fitting TRBD1. V gave up 4 bases and J gave up 6 bases; unmatched junction bases: 4. CDR1 and CDR2 from the germline V gene are MDHEN and SYDVKM. The CDR3 is made up of 14 amino acids. As DNA, the CDR3 is TGTGCCAGCAGTTCACCGGGACAGGGTCAGCCCCAGCATTTT. This translates into CASSSPGQGQPQHF.

In its sample, this clonotype was seen a few times. This chain uses TRBV11-1 with TRBJ2-7; TRBD1 matches at 7 bases. CDR1 is SGHAT, CDR2 FQDESV, per germline (reference sequence). V was clipped by 5 bases and J by 0 bases; unmatched bases: 7. This CDR3 contains 15 residues. CDR3 residues: CASSPDWDSSYEQYF. The CDR3 DNA reads TGTGCCAGCAGCCCGGACTGGGACAGCTCCTACGAGCAGTACTTC.

A few counts support this clonotype. The chain has TRBV10-2 and TRBJ1-2; D gene unclear. Trimming took 2 bases from V and 5 from J, leaving 9 bases between them. This CDR3 region has 13 residues. Germline-derived CDR1 and CDR2 are WSHSY and SAAADI. In DNA, the CDR3 is TGCGCCAGCAGTGAGGACCCTTTATATGGCTACACCTTC. This sequence encodes CASSEDPLYGYTF.

Ten or more counts support this clonotype. The genes are TRBV28 and TRBJ2-7; no clear D gene. V lost 8 bases and J 0 bases, leaving 14 bases between the germline ends. This CDR3 contains 14 residues. Germline V lookup: CDR1 MDHEN, CDR2 SYDVKM. The chain's CDR3 is CASSRRRSSYEQYF. Here the CDR3 DNA reads TGTGCCAGCTCCCGACGCAGGAGCTCCTACGAGCAGTACTTC. Filled out from reference TRBV28 and TRBJ2-7, the complete variable domain reads DVKVTQSSRYLVKRTGEKVFLECVQDMDHENMFWYRQDPGLGLRLIYFSYDVKMKEKGDIPEGYSVSREKKERFSLILESASTNQTSMYLCASSRRRSSYEQYFGPGTRLTVT.

This CDR3 reads CASNRVGMETQYF. CDR3 bases: TGTGCCAGCAACCGGGTGGGTATGGAGACCCAGTACTTC. J is TRBJ2-5 and V is TRBV9; the D is unclear. Germline-derived CDR1 and CDR2 are SGDLS and YYNGEE. The V and J ends lost 6 bases and 5 bases respectively, with 14 bases between them. CDR3 length equals 13 residues. The full variable domain, in which reference TRBV9 and TRBJ2-5 provide the parts outside the CDR3, is DSGVTQTPKHLITATGQRVTLRCSPRSGDLSVYWYQQSLDQGLQFLIQYYNGEERAKGNILERFSAQQFPDLHSELNLSSLELGDSALYFCASNRVGMETQYFGPGTRLLVL.

For this clonotype: A read error is possible here, since a much larger clone lies one base away. This chain connects TRBV18 to TRBJ1-1; 7 bases are shared with TRBD1. Per the germline V gene, CDR1 is KGHSH and CDR2 is LQKENI. This CDR3 has 14 residues. Losses at the gene ends were 7 bases for V and 1 base for J; bases not matched to a gene: 6. The CDR3 DNA is TGTGCCAGCTTAGCTTGGGACAGGAACACTGAAGCTTTCTTT. Translation: CASLAWDRNTEAFF.

This clonotype was detected many times. The chain employs TRBV14 and TRBJ2-5, with 7 bases lining up with TRBD1. This CDR3 comprises 13 residues. Germline values: CDR1 SGHDN, CDR2 FVKESK. The V gene end was trimmed by 6 bases and the J gene end by 4 bases; junction bases not matched to a gene: 5. The CDR3 DNA reads as TGTGCCAGCAGGTTGACAGGGTTAGAGACCCAGTACTTC. This gives the protein CASRLTGLETQYF.

This chain links TRBV20-1 with TRBJ2-7; 12 positions agree with TRBD2. The V and J ends lost 5 bases and 6 bases, in that order; junction bases with no gene match: 11. CDR1 is DFQATT, CDR2 SNEGSKA, per germline (reference sequence). The CDR3 contains 15 residues. CDR3 DNA sequence: TGCAGTGCTCCACACTCCGGGACTAGCGGGCGCGAGCAGTACTTC. Its translation is CSAPHSGTSGREQYF.

Many counts were recorded for this clonotype. The chain carries TRBV5-1 and TRBJ2-2; 14 bases align to TRBD2. The length of the CDR3 is 16 residues. V dropped 4 bases and J dropped 7; count of bases not matched to a gene: 6. The germline CDR1 and CDR2 sequences are SGHRS and YFSETQ. This chain's CDR3 is CASSPGLAGADGELFF. In nucleotides, the CDR3 is TGCGCCAGCAGCCCGGGACTAGCGGGAGCGGACGGGGAGCTGTTTTTT. Full variable domain (remainder filled in from reference TRBV5-1 and TRBJ2-2): KAGVTQTPRYLIKTRGQQVTLSCSPISGHRSVSWYQQTPGQGLQFLFEYFSETQRNKGNFPGRFSGRQFSNSRSEMNVSTLELGDSALYLCASSPGLAGADGELFFGEGSRLTVL.

This clonotype occurred many times. The chain links TRBV6-5 to TRBJ2-7, with D possibly matching TRBD1 (5 bases). The CDR3 has 12 amino acids. V lost 0 bases to trimming and J lost 6 bases, with 6 bases between them. Germline assignment: CDR1 MNHEY and CDR2 SVGAGI. The CDR3 loop reads CASSYSQGEQYF. The DNA for the CDR3 is TGTGCCAGCAGTTACTCGCAGGGCGAGCAGTACTTC.

The chain uses TRBV5-1 and TRBJ1-1; no reliable D call. Trimming pared 2 bases from V and 5 bases from J, leaving 10 bases between. This CDR3 is built from 13 residues. Germline CDR1 SGHRS, CDR2 YFSETQ. The CDR3 region has the DNA TGCGCCAGCAGCTTTGTCGTTGAGACTGAAGCTTTCTTT. This sequence encodes CASSFVVETEAFF.

The V and J genes are TRBV29-1 and TRBJ1-2; 7 nucleotides align to TRBD1. Germline V gives CDR1 SQVTM, CDR2 ANQGSEA. With 6 bases clipped from V and 7 bases from J, the junction kept 8 bases outside the gene matches. The CDR3 extends over 12 amino acids. As DNA, the CDR3 is TGCAGCGTCCGTGGACAGGTTGGTGGCTACACCTTC. This codes for CSVRGQVGGYTF. Full variable domain (remainder filled in from reference TRBV29-1 and TRBJ1-2): SAVISQKPSRDICQRGTSLTIQCQVDSQVTMMFWYRQQPGQSLTLIATANQGSEATYESGFVIDKFPISRPNLTFSTLTVSNMSPEDSSIYLCSVRGQVGGYTFGSGTRLTVV.

This clonotype has at least ten counts. J is TRBJ1-5 and V is TRBV6-1; D remains unclear. V was pared by 4 bases and J by 6 bases, with 7 bases between. The CDR3 runs to 12 residues. Germline CDR1 and CDR2: MNHNS and SASEGT. CDR3 loop: CASSVWGQPQHF. CDR3 coding DNA: TGTGCCAGCAGTGTCTGGGGTCAGCCCCAGCATTTT.

This clonotype was found many times. The chain has TRBV6-4 and TRBJ1-2, with 8 bases that match TRBD1. This CDR3 region has 14 residues. Germline V gene sequence: CDR1 MRHNA, CDR2 SNTAGT. V lost 6 bases, J lost 4 bases, and 7 bases stayed unmatched. CDR3 amino acids: CASSSGQGGYGYTF. The CDR3 DNA sequence: TGTGCCAGCAGCTCCGGACAGGGCGGCTATGGCTACACCTTC.

In this sample, this clonotype turned up many times. The chain carries TRBV6-2 or TRBV6-3 and TRBJ2-7, with 10 bases lining up with TRBD2. This CDR3 has 13 amino acids. Germline values: CDR1 MNHEY, CDR2 SVGEGT. V lost 8 bases to trimming and J lost 1 base; unmatched junction nucleotides: 2. Written as DNA, the CDR3 is TGTGCCAGCCAACTAGCGGGGTCCTACGAGCAGTACTTC. Its protein product is CASQLAGSYEQYF.